Shown below are 16 T cell receptor beta chains from a single sample sequenced in a study of CD8+ T cells in alopecia areata. It was cDNA, reverse transcribed from extracted RNA, that served as the sequencing template. The repertoire was sequenced with immunoSEQ multiplex PCR; TCRdb's copy has only in-frame clones and lacks some. Listed for the sample are around 300,000 clones, none seen a single time. CD4, CD8alpha, NKG2D, NKG2ACE and other markers guided sorting of pooled cutaneous lymph node cells. Source material: CD4+ T cells sorted from a lymph node. Receptor source: a C3H/HeJ mouse with alopecia areata. This strain has MHC haplotype H2-k.

This clone was detected a few times. The gene names here belong to mouse. Coverage ceases 4 residues before the CDR3 finishes, and the germline J gene fills in the end. This sequence joins TRBV31 and TRBJ2-2, with 9 bases that match TRBD2. With V trimmed by 0 bases and J by 0 bases, 2 bases remained unmatched. This CDR3 region has 16 residues. Germline V gives CDR1 GKSSPN, CDR2 SITVG. The CDR3 reads CAWSLWGGANTGQLYF. The CDR3 bases that were read are TGTGCCTGGAGTCTCTGGGGGGGAGCAAACACCGGG.

As concerns this clone: Gene names follow the mouse nomenclature. With the read ending 4 residues before the CDR3 end, the germline J gene is used to fill in that end. The V and J genes are TRBV1 and TRBJ2-7, with 8 positions matching TRBD2. J was trimmed by 0 bases and V by 5 bases; bases with no gene match: 3. This CDR3 has 14 residues. Germline V gives CDR1 NSQYPW, CDR2 LRSPGD (reference sequence). The CDR3 protein is CTCSPGGPSYEQYF. The sequenced CDR3 bases are TGCACCTGCAGTCCTGGGGGGCCCTCCTAT.

A note on this clone: Genes and germline come from the mouse. From the germline J gene comes the end of the CDR3, since the read stops 4 residues before it. The sample contains more than one DNA sequence encoding this CDR3. This rearrangement joins TRBV13-3 to TRBJ2-7; D is ambiguous. Trimming removed 2 bases from V and 0 bases from J, with 6 bases in between. Germline CDR1 is NNHDY and CDR2 is SYVADS. The CDR3 covers 13 residues. The CDR3 region is CASSEQSSYEQYF. CDR3 DNA (partial): TGTGCCAGCAGTGAACAGAGCTCCTAT.

In regard to this clone: Genes and germline come from the mouse. The CDR3 end is not reached by the read, which stops 4 residues before it; the germline J gene fills it in. The chain uses TRBV13-2 and TRBJ2-3, with 9 bases fitting TRBD2. This CDR3 comprises 17 residues. Unmatched junction bases numbered 5, after V lost 0 bases and J lost 0 bases. The germline gives CDR1 NNHNN, CDR2 SYGAGS (reference sequence). The covered CDR3 bases are TGTGCCAGCGGTGATGCCGGACTGGGGATTAGTGCAGAA. It yields the protein CASGDAGLGISAE. The CDR3 as a whole reads CASGDAGLGISAETLYF.

This clone was picked up a small number of times. The listed genes are named as in mouse. The read comes to an end 4 residues before the CDR3 does, leaving the germline J gene to fill in the end. This chain links TRBV31 with TRBJ1-2; no firm D call. V dropped 4 bases and J dropped 0 bases, with 3 bases sitting between them. Germline V gene data show CDR1 as GKSSPN and CDR2 as SITVG. CDR3 length equals 11 residues. CDR3 sequence: CAWKANSDYTF. Incomplete CDR3 DNA: TGTGCCTGGAAAGCAAACTCC.

As to this clone: Genes and germline come from the mouse. The read halts 4 residues ahead of the CDR3 end, with the missing end drawn from the germline J gene. The V and J genes are TRBV13-2 and TRBJ2-3; TRBD2 is a possible D gene (6 bases). Germline V gene data show CDR1 as NNHNN and CDR2 as SYGAGS (reference sequence). Trimming took 0 bases from V and 1 from J, leaving 12 bases between them. The CDR3 sequence is 16 residues long. The CDR3 loop is CASGDAWGRGAETLYF. The covered CDR3 bases are TGTGCCAGCGGTGATGCGTGGGGGAGAGGTGCAGAA.

This clone showed up just a few times. These gene names are mouse names. The read ends 4 residues shy of where the CDR3 ends; the end is completed using the germline J gene. The rearrangement links TRBV13-1 to TRBJ2-2, with TRBD1 as a possible D gene (5 bases). The length of the CDR3 is 12 residues. V was cut by 6 bases and J by 6 bases, with 9 bases left in between. Germline V lookup: CDR1 NSHNY, CDR2 SYGAGN. The CDR3 DNA, read in part, is TGTGCCAGCAAAGAGGGGTCCGGG. This sequence encodes CASKEGSG. The CDR3, in full, reads CASKEGSGQLYF.

This clone occurred a few times. The gene symbols are mouse symbols. The read ends 4 residues before the CDR3 terminus; that terminus is restored from the germline J gene. The chain carries TRBV13-1 and TRBJ1-1; D is perhaps TRBD1 (5 bases). Germline V CDR1 and CDR2: NSHNY, SYGAGN. This CDR3 is 13 amino acids long. V was clipped by 2 bases and J by 3 bases, with 8 bases between them. CDR3 bases read: TGTGCCAGCAGTGACGACAGCGACACA. This gives the protein CASSDDSDT. The whole CDR3 protein reads CASSDDSDTEVFF.

Of note for this clone: The genes and germline here are from mouse. The CDR3 end lies 3 residues beyond the end of the read and is filled in from the germline J gene. The gene calls are TRBV13-3 and TRBJ1-6; 10 bases line up with TRBD1. TRBJ1-6 counts as an open reading frame of uncertain function. CDR1 and CDR2 (germline): NNHDY, SYVADS. The CDR3 extends over 16 amino acids. V shed 4 bases and J 7 bases; nucleotides not matched to a gene: 8. CDR3 DNA (partial): TGTGCCAGCAGTTTGGGACAGGGGACGGGAAATTCGCCC. Translated, it gives CASSLGQGTGNSP. The full CDR3 is CASSLGQGTGNSPLYF.

This clone was counted a few times. Germline and genes: mouse. The observed sequence ends 4 residues before the CDR3 terminus, with the missing tail filled in from the germline J gene. The rearrangement uses TRBV4 and TRBJ2-1, with TRBD1 matching 7 bases. The trim removed 5 bases at V and 3 bases at J, leaving 4 bases unmatched. Looked up from germline, CDR1 is LGHDT and CDR2 is YNNKQL (reference sequence). This CDR3 comprises 14 residues. CDR3 bases read: TGTGCCAGCAGCCCACGACAGGGCTATGCT. This translates into CASSPRQGYA. The full CDR3 is CASSPRQGYAEQFF. Based on the CDR3 plus reference TRBV4 and TRBJ2-1, the full variable domain is ETAVFQTPNYHVTQVGNEVSFNCKQTLGHDTMYWYKQDSKKLLKIMFSYNNKQLIVNETVPRRFSPQSSDKAHLNLRIKSVEPEDSAVYLCASSPRQGYAEQFFGPGTRLTVL.

In its sample, this clone was seen a few times. Mouse gene names and germline throughout. The read ends 4 residues early relative to the CDR3; the germline J gene fills the gap. The V and J genes are TRBV13-2 and TRBJ1-1; TRBD1 aligns across 7 bases. The CDR3 has 15 residues. Trimming cost V 0 bases and J 4 bases; bases outside gene matches: 6. Germline loops: CDR1 NNHNN, CDR2 SYGAGS (reference sequence). The DNA read from the CDR3 is TGTGCCAGCGGTGATGCACGACAGGGAGCCACA. This translates into CASGDARQGAT. The full CDR3 is CASGDARQGATEVFF.

As concerns this clone: Gene names are mouse gene names. The read halts 4 residues ahead of the CDR3 end, with the missing end drawn from the germline J gene. The chain links TRBV19 to TRBJ2-7, with 11 bases identical to TRBD2. The V and J ends lost 5 bases and 0 bases, in that order; junction bases with no gene match: 7. This CDR3 has 16 amino acids. Germline CDR1 is FNHDT and CDR2 is SITEND (reference sequence). The CDR3 here is CASSHDWGGSSYEQYF. The sequenced CDR3 bases are TGTGCCAGCAGCCATGACTGGGGGGGAAGCTCCTAT.

As for this clone: Genes here carry mouse names. The read comes to an end 4 residues before the CDR3 does, leaving the germline J gene to fill in the end. Additional DNA sequences in this sample encode the identical CDR3. The chain employs TRBV5 and TRBJ2-7, with D possibly TRBD1 on 5 matching bases. The CDR3 runs to 12 residues. CDR1 LGHNA and CDR2 YNLKQL come from the germline V gene (reference sequence). The ends were cut back, 3 bases at V and 3 bases at J, with 6 bases in the middle. The DNA read from the CDR3 is TGTGCCAGCAGCCAGGACATCTAT. It specifies CASSQDIY. The full-length CDR3 reads as CASSQDIYEQYF.

This clone has only a few counts. Gene and germline names: mouse. The sequenced fragment ends 4 residues before the CDR3 boundary, so the rest is inferred from the germline J gene. The V gene is TRBV5, the J gene TRBJ1-1; no definite D call. V lost 2 bases and J 1 base, leaving 5 bases between the germline ends. CDR3 length: 13 amino acids. Looked up from germline, CDR1 is LGHNA and CDR2 is YNLKQL (reference sequence). CDR3 DNA (partial): TGTGCCAGCAGCCAACACAGAAACACA. It is translated as CASSQHRNT. The whole CDR3 reads CASSQHRNTEVFF.

This clone was observed a few times. Mouse gene names apply. The read ends 4 residues early relative to the CDR3; the germline J gene fills the gap. Other DNA variants within this sample encode the same CDR3. The rearrangement uses TRBV13-2 and TRBJ2-5; possibly TRBD2 for D (6 bases). This CDR3 is built from 13 residues. CDR1 is NNHNN and CDR2 is SYGAGS in the germline V gene (reference sequence). Partial CDR3 DNA: TGTGCCAGCGGTGACCCCCTGGGGGAC. Protein product: CASGDPLGD. The CDR3 as a whole reads CASGDPLGDTQYF.

This clone has a handful of counts. The gene names given are mouse names. The sequence runs out 4 residues before the end of the CDR3; the remainder is reconstructed from the germline J gene. The sample has other DNA sequences that encode this CDR3 too. This chain joins TRBV13-1 and TRBJ2-1, with D hard to call. The CDR3 loop spans 12 amino acids. CDR1 and CDR2 (germline): NSHNY, SYGAGN. V lost 0 bases and J 4 bases, leaving 2 bases between the germline ends. CDR3 DNA (partial): TGTGCCAGCAGTGATGCTTATGCT. Translation gives CASSDAYA. The whole CDR3 protein is CASSDAYAEQFF.